Each of the 20 T cell receptor beta chains below was sequenced from the same sample in a study of T cell changes during pregnancy in multiple sclerosis. Produced via immunoSEQ multiplex PCR; TCRdb's table is partial and in-frame only. The top ten hold roughly 8.1% of the sample, which has some 41,000 clones, 94% seen once. The sequenced sample was CD8+ T cells from peripheral blood mononuclear cells, obtained in the third trimester of pregnancy. These TCRs come from a female donor with multiple sclerosis, enrolled in a pregnancy study.

CDR3 loop: CATSSLRLAGDGDTQYF. DNA of the CDR3: TGTGCCACCAGCAGTCTCCGACTAGCGGGAGATGGAGATACGCAGTATTTT. The genes are TRBV15 and TRBJ2-3; 12 nucleotides agree with TRBD2. The length of the CDR3 is 17 residues. Germline V gene sequence: CDR1 LNHNV, CDR2 YYDKDF (reference sequence). Trimming cost V 3 bases and J 5 bases; bases outside gene matches: 9.

The chain recombines TRBV28 with TRBJ2-7; D not certain. V lost 3 bases and J lost 2, with 5 bases in between. This CDR3 region has 12 residues. Germline V gives CDR1 MDHEN, CDR2 SYDVKM. The CDR3 sequence is CASSLQTYEQYF. The CDR3, as DNA: TGTGCCAGCAGTTTGCAGACCTACGAGCAGTACTTC. Full variable domain (outside the CDR3, taken from reference TRBV28 and TRBJ2-7): DVKVTQSSRYLVKRTGEKVFLECVQDMDHENMFWYRQDPGLGLRLIYFSYDVKMKEKGDIPEGYSVSREKKERFSLILESASTNQTSMYLCASSLQTYEQYFGPGTRLTVT.

V and J are TRBV28 and TRBJ1-5, with D perhaps TRBD1 (5 bases). CDR1 MDHEN and CDR2 SYDVKM come from the germline V gene. V lost 6 bases, J lost 2 bases, and 11 bases lay in between. This CDR3 has 14 amino acids. In nucleotides, the CDR3 is TGTGCCAGCAGCATGGTACAGGGCAATCAGCCCCAGCATTTT. Translation gives CASSMVQGNQPQHF. The full variable domain, its missing parts supplied by reference TRBV28 and TRBJ1-5, is DVKVTQSSRYLVKRTGEKVFLECVQDMDHENMFWYRQDPGLGLRLIYFSYDVKMKEKGDIPEGYSVSREKKERFSLILESASTNQTSMYLCASSMVQGNQPQHFGDGTRLSIL.

This chain joins TRBV7-3 and TRBJ2-1; 10 nucleotides match TRBD2. The J segment lost 7 bases and the V segment lost 2 bases, leaving 5 bases of the junction unmatched. The V gene's germline CDR1 is SGHTA and CDR2 FQGTGA. CDR3 length equals 15 residues. The CDR3 here is CASSLVAGGLNEQFF. The DNA of the CDR3 is TGTGCCAGCAGCTTAGTAGCGGGAGGTCTGAATGAGCAGTTCTTC.

The rearrangement links TRBV12-5 to TRBJ2-3; 12 bases fit TRBD2. This CDR3 has 16 amino acids. CDR1 and CDR2 from the germline V gene are LGHNT and FRNRAP. J was trimmed by 0 bases and V by 3 bases; bases with no gene match: 1. The CDR3: CASGFGTSGSTDTQYF. The DNA of the CDR3 is TGTGCTAGTGGTTTCGGGACTAGCGGGAGCACAGATACGCAGTATTTT.

This clone was seen just once. The chain links TRBV19 to TRBJ2-7, with 9 positions matching TRBD1. The germline V gene encodes CDR1 LNHDA and CDR2 SQIVND (reference sequence). After removal of 5 bases from V and 3 bases from J, the junction contained 5 bases not matched to a gene. The CDR3 is 14 residues long. CDR3 coding DNA: TGTGCCAGTAGTGTCACAGGGGGCTTCTACGAGCAGTACTTC. Amino acids: CASSVTGGFYEQYF.

This chain connects TRBV7-9 to TRBJ2-1; 10 nucleotides agree with TRBD2. V was clipped by 7 bases and J by 8 bases; unmatched bases: 8. Germline lookup yields CDR1 SEHNR and CDR2 FQNEAQ (reference sequence). This CDR3 spans 14 amino acids. The CDR3 is CASTASGRSYEQFF. The CDR3 bases are TGTGCCAGCACGGCTAGCGGGAGATCATATGAGCAGTTCTTC.

The chain carries TRBV25-1 and TRBJ2-1; D is uncertain. The ends were cut back, 1 base at V and 0 bases at J, with 7 bases in the middle. The CDR3 loop spans 15 amino acids. The germline V gene has CDR1 MGHDK and CDR2 SYGVNS. This CDR3 is CASSELSSSYNEQFF. The CDR3 DNA reads TGTGCCAGCAGTGAATTATCGAGCTCCTACAATGAGCAGTTCTTC.

The V and J genes are TRBV7-9 and TRBJ1-1; D perhaps matches TRBD1 (6 bases). This CDR3 is 12 amino acids long. Deletions cut 5 bases from V and 11 bases from J, with 15 bases between. The germline V gene encodes CDR1 SEHNR and CDR2 FQNEAQ (reference sequence). The DNA of the CDR3 is TGTGCCAGCAGCCAGGGTCCAGGGGCGGCTTTCTTT. Its translation is CASSQGPGAAFF.

The chain is built from TRBV7-9 and TRBJ1-2, with a weak D call TRBD1 (5 bases). V lost 3 bases to trimming and J lost 7 bases, with 12 bases between them. Germline V gives CDR1 SEHNR, CDR2 FQNEAQ (reference sequence). CDR3 length: 13 amino acids. DNA for the CDR3: TGTGCCAGCAGCTTGGGGCAACGTTCTGGCTACACCTTC. Translation gives CASSLGQRSGYTF.

This sequence joins TRBV2 and TRBJ2-5; TRBD2 matches 10 bases. The CDR3 spans 15 residues. Germline V gene sequence: CDR1 SNHLY, CDR2 FYNNEI. With V trimmed by 5 bases and J by 1 base, 4 bases remained unmatched. The CDR3 DNA reads as TGTGCCAGCAGTTGGGAGCGGGAGGGCCAAGAGACCCAGTACTTC. As protein: CASSWEREGQETQYF.

The rearrangement links TRBV27 to TRBJ2-3; possibly TRBD2 for D (5 bases). The germline gives CDR1 MNHEY, CDR2 SMNVEV (reference sequence). The CDR3 consists of 13 residues. Trimming left V 8 bases short and J 2 bases short, with 11 bases between. CDR3 bases: TGTGCCAGCGGCGGGTACGACACAGATACGCAGTATTTT. It yields the protein CASGGYDTDTQYF.

The chain is built from TRBV6-1 and TRBJ2-7, with 9 bases that match TRBD1. Germline trimming cut 8 bases from V and 2 bases from J; bases unmatched to any gene: 7. The length of the CDR3 is 14 residues. Germline lookup yields CDR1 MNHNS and CDR2 SASEGT. The DNA for the CDR3 is TGTGCCAGCGAAGCCGGGACAGGGACCTACGAGCAGTACTTC. Encoded protein: CASEAGTGTYEQYF.

The chain has TRBV10-3 and TRBJ2-7; TRBD1 matches at 10 bases. The V gene's germline CDR1 is ENHRY and CDR2 SYGVKD. The V and J ends lost 0 bases and 6 bases, in that order; junction bases with no gene match: 5. The CDR3 extends over 15 amino acids. The CDR3 loop reads CAISESRTGGIEQYF. CDR3 nucleotide sequence: TGTGCCATCAGTGAGTCGAGGACAGGGGGGATCGAGCAGTACTTC.

The chain links TRBV10-3 to TRBJ2-1, with TRBD2 matching over 14 bases. Germline assignment: CDR1 ENHRY and CDR2 SYGVKD. After removal of 7 bases from V and 12 bases from J, the junction contained 8 bases not matched to a gene. The CDR3 has 14 residues. Written as DNA, the CDR3 is TGTGCCATCACACAGGGGACTAGCGGGAGTTCGCAGTTCTTC. Amino acids: CAITQGTSGSSQFF.

This rearrangement joins TRBV30 to TRBJ2-1; D is perhaps TRBD2 (6 bases). Germline V gene sequence: CDR1 GTSNPN, CDR2 SVGIG (reference sequence). Trimming took off 2 bases at V and 3 bases at J, with 20 bases between the two ends. The CDR3 is 17 residues long. The CDR3 protein is CAWSLSSPSGFYNEQFF. In DNA form, the CDR3 reads TGTGCCTGGAGTCTTTCATCCCCCAGCGGGTTCTACAATGAGCAGTTCTTC.

CDR3 residues: CASSPPSGNHEQYF. CDR3 sequence (DNA): TGTGCCAGCTCACCACCCAGCGGGAACCACGAGCAGTACTTC. V gene TRBV18 combines with J gene TRBJ2-7; 7 positions match TRBD2. Per germline, CDR1 KGHSH and CDR2 LQKENI. V shed 0 bases, J shed 5 bases, and the junction held 4 bases outside the gene matches. The CDR3 consists of 14 residues.

The V call is TRBV11-2, the J call TRBJ2-7; 8 positions agree with TRBD2. This CDR3 spans 14 amino acids. Trimming at V came to 5 bases and at J to 4 bases, leaving 7 bases not matched to a gene. CDR1 is SGHAT, CDR2 FQNNGV, per germline. The CDR3 protein is CASSTPGTSYEQYF. The CDR3 DNA reads TGTGCCAGCAGCACCCCCGGGACTAGTTACGAGCAGTACTTC.

The rearrangement uses TRBV10-3 and TRBJ2-7, with D perhaps matching TRBD1 (6 bases). V was cut by 5 bases and J by 3 bases, with 14 bases left in between. The CDR3 is 14 amino acids. Germline CDR1 reads ENHRY; CDR2 reads SYGVKD. The CDR3 protein is CAISRSAGDYEQYF. The CDR3 coding sequence is TGTGCCATCAGTCGGTCGGCAGGGGACTACGAGCAGTACTTC.

The CDR3 here is CASSPDSTWAYEQYF. The DNA for the CDR3 is TGCGCCAGCAGCCCGGACAGTACCTGGGCCTACGAGCAGTACTTC. The rearrangement links TRBV4-1 to TRBJ2-7; D possibly corresponds to TRBD1 (6 bases). Per germline, CDR1 MGHRA and CDR2 YSYEKL. V dropped 4 bases and J dropped 2 bases, with 15 bases sitting between them. The length of the CDR3 is 15 residues.